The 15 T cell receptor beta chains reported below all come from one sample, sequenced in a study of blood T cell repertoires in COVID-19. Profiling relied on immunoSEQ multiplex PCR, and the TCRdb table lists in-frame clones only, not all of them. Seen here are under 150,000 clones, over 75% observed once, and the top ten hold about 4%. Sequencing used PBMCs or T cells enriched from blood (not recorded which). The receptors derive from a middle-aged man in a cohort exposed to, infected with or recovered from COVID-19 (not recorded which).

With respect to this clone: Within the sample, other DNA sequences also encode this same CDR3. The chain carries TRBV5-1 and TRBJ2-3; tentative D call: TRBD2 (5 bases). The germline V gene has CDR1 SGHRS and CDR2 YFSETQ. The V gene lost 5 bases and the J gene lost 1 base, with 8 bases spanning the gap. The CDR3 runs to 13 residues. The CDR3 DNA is TGCGCCAGCAGTTCGAGGGGCACAGATACGCAGTATTTT. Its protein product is CASSSRGTDTQYF.

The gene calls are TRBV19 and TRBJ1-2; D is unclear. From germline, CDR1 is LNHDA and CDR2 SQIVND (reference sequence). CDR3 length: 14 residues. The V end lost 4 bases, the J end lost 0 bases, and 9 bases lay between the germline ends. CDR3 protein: CASSTTTANYGYTF. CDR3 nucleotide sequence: TGTGCCAGTAGTACCACTACGGCTAACTATGGCTACACCTTC.

Written as DNA, the CDR3 is TGTGCCAGCAGCGCGCACGGGACAGGAGTAAATGAAAAACTGTTTTTT. Its protein product is CASSAHGTGVNEKLFF. The chain couples TRBV9 to TRBJ1-4; 8 bases agree with TRBD1. CDR1 is SGDLS, CDR2 YYNGEE, per germline. This CDR3 has 16 residues. V lost 3 bases, J lost 5 bases, and 9 bases stayed unmatched.

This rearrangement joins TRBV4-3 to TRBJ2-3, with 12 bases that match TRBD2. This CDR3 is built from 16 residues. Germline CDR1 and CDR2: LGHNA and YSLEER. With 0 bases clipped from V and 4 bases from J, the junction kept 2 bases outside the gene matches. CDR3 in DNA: TGCGCCAGCAGCCAAGAGCTAGCGGGGGGGCCAGATACGCAGTATTTT. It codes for CASSQELAGGPDTQYF.

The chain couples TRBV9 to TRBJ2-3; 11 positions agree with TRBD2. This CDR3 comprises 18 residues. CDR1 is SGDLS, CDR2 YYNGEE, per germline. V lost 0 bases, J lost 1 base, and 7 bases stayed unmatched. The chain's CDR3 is CASSVEVAGGLGTDTQYF. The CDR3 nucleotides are TGTGCCAGCAGCGTAGAGGTAGCGGGAGGGCTCGGCACAGATACGCAGTATTTT.

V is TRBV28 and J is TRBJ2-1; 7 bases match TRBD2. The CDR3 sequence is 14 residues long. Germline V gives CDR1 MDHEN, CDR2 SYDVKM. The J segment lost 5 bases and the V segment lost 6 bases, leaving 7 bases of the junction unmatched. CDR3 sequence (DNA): TGTGCCAGCAGAGTGGGCGGGGGAAACAATGAGCAGTTCTTC. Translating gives CASRVGGGNNEQFF.

The CDR3 region has the DNA TGTGCCATCAGACTGGGACTAGCGGGGGACAATGAGCAGTTCTTC. As protein: CAIRLGLAGDNEQFF. The chain recombines TRBV10-3 with TRBJ2-1, with 14 bases lining up with TRBD2. The CDR3 totals 15 residues. V shed 6 bases, J shed 5 bases, and the junction held 3 bases outside the gene matches. Germline V gives CDR1 ENHRY, CDR2 SYGVKD.

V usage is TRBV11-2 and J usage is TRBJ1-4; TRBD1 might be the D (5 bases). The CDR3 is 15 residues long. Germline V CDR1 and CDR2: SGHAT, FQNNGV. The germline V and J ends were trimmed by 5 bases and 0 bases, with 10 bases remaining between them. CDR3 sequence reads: CASSILTATNEKLFF. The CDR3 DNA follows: TGTGCCAGCAGCATATTGACAGCAACTAATGAAAAACTGTTTTTT.

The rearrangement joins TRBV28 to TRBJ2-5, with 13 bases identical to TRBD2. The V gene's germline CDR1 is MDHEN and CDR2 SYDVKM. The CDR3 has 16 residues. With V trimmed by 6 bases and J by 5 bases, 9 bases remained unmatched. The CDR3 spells CASSPGTSGEGETQYF. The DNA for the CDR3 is TGTGCCAGCAGCCCCGGGACTAGCGGGGAGGGGGAGACCCAGTACTTC.

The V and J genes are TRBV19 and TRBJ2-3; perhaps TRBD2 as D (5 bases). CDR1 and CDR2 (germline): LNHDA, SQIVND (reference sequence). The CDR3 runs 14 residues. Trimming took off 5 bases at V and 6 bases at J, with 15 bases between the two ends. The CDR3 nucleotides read TGTGCCAGTAGTCCTGCGGGCGATAGGGATACGCAGTATTTT. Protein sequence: CASSPAGDRDTQYF.

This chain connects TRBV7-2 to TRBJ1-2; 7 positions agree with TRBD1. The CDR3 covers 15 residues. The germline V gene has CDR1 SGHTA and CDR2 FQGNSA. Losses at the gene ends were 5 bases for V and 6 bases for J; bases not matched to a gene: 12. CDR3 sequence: CASSPFDRERHGYTF. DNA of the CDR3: TGTGCCAGCAGCCCCTTCGACAGGGAGAGGCATGGCTACACCTTC.

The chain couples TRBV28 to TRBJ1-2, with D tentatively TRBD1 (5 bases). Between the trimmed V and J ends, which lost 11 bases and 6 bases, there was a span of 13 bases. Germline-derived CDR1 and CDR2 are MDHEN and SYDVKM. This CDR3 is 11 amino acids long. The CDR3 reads CALGGRNGYTF. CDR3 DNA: TGTGCCTTGGGGGGTCGCAATGGCTACACCTTC.

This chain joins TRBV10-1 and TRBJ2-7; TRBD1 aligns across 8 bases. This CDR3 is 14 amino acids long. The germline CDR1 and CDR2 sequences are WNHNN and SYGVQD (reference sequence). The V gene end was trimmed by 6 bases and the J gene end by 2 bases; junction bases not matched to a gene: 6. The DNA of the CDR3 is TGCGCCAGCAGGGATGACAGGGGCCCCTACGAGCAGTACTTC. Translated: CASRDDRGPYEQYF.

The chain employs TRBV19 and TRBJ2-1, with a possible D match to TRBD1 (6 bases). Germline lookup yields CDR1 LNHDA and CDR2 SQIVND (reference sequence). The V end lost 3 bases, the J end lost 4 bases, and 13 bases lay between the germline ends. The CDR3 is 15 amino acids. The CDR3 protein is CASSITGINYNEQFF. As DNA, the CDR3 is TGTGCCAGTAGTATTACAGGGATTAATTACAATGAGCAGTTCTTC.

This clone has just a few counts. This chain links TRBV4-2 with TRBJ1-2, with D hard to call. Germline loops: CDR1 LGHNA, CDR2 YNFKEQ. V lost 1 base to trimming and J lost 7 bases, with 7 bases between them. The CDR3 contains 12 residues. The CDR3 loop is CASSQAYSGYTF. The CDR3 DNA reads TGTGCCAGCAGCCAAGCGTATTCTGGCTACACCTTC.